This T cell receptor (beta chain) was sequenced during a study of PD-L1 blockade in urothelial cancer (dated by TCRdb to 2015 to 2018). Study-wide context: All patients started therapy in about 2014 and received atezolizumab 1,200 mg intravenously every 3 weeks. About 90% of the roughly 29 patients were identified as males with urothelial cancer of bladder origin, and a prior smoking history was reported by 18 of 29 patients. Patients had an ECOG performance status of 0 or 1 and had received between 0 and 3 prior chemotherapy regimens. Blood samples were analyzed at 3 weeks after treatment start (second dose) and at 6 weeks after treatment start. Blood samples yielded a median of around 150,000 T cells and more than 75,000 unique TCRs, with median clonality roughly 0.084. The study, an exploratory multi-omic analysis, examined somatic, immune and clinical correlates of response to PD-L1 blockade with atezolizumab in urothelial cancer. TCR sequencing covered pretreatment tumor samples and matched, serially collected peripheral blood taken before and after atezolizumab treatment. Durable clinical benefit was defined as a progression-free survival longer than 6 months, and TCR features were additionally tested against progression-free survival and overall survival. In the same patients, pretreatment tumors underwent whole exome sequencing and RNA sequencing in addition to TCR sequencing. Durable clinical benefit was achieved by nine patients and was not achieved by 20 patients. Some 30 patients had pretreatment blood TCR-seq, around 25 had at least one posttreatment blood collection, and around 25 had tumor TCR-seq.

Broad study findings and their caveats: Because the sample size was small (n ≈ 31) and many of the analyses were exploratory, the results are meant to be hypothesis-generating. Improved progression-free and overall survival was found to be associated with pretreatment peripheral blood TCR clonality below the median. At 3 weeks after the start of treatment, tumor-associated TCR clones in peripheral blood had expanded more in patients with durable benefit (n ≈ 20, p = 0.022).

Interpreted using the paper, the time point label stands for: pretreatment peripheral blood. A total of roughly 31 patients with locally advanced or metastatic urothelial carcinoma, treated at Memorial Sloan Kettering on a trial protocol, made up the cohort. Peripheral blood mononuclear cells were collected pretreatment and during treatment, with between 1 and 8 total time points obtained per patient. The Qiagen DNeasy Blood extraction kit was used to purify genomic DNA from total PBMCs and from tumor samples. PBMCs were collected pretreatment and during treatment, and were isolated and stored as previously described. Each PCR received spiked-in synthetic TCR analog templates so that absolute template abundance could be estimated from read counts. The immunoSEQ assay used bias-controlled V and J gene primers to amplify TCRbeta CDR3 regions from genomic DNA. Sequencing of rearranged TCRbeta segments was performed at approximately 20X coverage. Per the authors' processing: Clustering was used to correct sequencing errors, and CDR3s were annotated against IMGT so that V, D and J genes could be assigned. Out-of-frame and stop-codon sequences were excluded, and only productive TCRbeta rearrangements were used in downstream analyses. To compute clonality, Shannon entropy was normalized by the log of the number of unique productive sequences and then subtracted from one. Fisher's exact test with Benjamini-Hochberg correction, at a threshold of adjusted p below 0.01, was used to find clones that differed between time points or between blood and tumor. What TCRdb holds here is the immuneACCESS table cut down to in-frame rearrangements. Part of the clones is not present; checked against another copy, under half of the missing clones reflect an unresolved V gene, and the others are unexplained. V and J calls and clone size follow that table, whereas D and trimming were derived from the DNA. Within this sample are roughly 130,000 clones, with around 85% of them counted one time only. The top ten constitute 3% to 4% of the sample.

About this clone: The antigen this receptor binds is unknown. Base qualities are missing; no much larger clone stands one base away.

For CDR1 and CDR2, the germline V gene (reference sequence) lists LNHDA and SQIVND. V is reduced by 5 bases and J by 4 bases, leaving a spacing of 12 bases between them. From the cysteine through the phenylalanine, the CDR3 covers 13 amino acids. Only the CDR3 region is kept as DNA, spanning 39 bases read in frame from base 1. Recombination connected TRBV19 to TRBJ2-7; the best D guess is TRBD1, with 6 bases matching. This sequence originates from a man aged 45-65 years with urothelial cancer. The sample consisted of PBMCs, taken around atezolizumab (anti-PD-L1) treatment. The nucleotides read TGTGCCAGTAGTCTCGACAGGCGGTACGAGCAGTACTTC. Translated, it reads CASSLDRRYEQYF.